This TCR beta chain was sequenced in a study of regulatory T cells in long-lasting Graves disease. The study, taken as a whole, reports: The small sample size may have reduced accuracy.

Combining iRepertoire HTBI primers with Arm-PCR of CDR3 regions, the authors built TCR beta libraries. Each CDR3 protein gets one entry after TCRdb re-called the multiplex PCR reads with MiXCR. This sample carries some 450,000 distinct CDR3 sequences, 20% to 25% of them seen once, and the ten largest clones take around 26%. Indicated time point: persistent/refractory GD, antithyroid drugs over 5 years with positive TRAb. Researchers made the TCR library from RNA that was extracted from PBMCs. Investigators report Graves' disease was diagnosed under American Thyroid Association guidelines. The CDR3 loop spans 15 amino acids. V was pared by 3 bases and J by 0 bases, with 9 bases between. This clonotype was seen more than once but under ten times. The antigen is not known.

This chain joins TRBV12-3 or TRBV12-4 and TRBJ1-3; unclear D gene. This receptor was taken from a female donor with Graves disease. The sample consisted of peripheral blood mononuclear cells (PBMCs), taken when the disease was refractory, from a patient treated with antithyroid drugs. The CDR3: CASSFGGSSGNTIYF. The CDR3, as DNA: TGTGCCAGCAGTTTTGGCGGAAGCTCTGGAAACACCATATATTTT.